This TCR beta chain was identified in a study of response to subunit inactivated influenza vaccine. Study-wide results and limits: Only a handful of new T cells, the authors suggested, are recruited with each seasonal influenza vaccination.

TCRdb processed the RT-PCR reads anew with MiXCR; each CDR3 protein has one entry. The sample carries 650,000 to 850,000 distinct CDR3 sequences, around 14% recorded once. This clonotype was seen a handful of times. The antigen remains undetermined. The clonotype originates from a man aged 50 to 60 who received an inactivated influenza vaccine. The starting material was PBMCs from blood, obtained approximately 15 days before vaccination.

DNA for the CDR3: TGTGCCAGCAGCTTATTGTGGCGGGGGACGGAGACCCAGTACTTC. It specifies CASSLLWRGTETQYF. The chain uses TRBV7-9 and TRBJ2-5, with 7 bases aligning to TRBD2. The CDR3 runs to 15 residues. Trimming cost V 2 bases and J 5 bases; bases outside gene matches: 8. CDR1 is SEHNR and CDR2 is FQNEAQ in the germline V gene (reference sequence).